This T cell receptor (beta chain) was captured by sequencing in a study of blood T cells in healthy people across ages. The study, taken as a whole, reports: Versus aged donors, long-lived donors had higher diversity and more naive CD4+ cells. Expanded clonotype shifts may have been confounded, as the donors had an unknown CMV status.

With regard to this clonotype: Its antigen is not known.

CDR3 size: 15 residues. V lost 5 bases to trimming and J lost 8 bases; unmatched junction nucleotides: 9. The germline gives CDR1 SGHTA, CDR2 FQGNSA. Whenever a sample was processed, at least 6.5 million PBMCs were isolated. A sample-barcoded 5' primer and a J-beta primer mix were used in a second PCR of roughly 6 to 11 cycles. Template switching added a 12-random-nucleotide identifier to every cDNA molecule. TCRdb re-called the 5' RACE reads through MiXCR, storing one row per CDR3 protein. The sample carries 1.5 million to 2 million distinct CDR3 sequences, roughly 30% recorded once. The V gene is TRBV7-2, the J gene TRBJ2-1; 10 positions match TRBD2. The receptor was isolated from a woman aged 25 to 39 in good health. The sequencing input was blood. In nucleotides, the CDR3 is TGTGCCAGCAGCCGAGCGGGGGGGACCGGGCATGAGCAGTTCTTC. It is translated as CASSRAGGTGHEQFF.